This TCR beta chain emerged from a study of shared clonotypes between healthy human individuals. The method was immunoSEQ multiplex PCR; TCRdb's version includes in-frame clones alone and lacks a portion of them. Of 1.5 million to 2.5 million clones listed, about 95% were seen once; the top ten hold 0.9% to 1.5%. CD45RO negativity and positive selection for CCR7 defined naive CD8 cells, a population that excluded terminally differentiated effector memory CD45RA+ cells. The germline V gene encodes CDR1 MGHRA and CDR2 YSYEKL. The CDR3 is 14 amino acids. V lost 1 base and J 6 bases, leaving 13 bases between the germline ends.

The receptor's source is a man in his late teens or twenties in good health. The V call is TRBV4-1, the J call TRBJ2-7; perhaps TRBD1 as D (5 bases). Sequenced: naive CD8+ T cells sorted from blood. The CDR3, as DNA: TGCGCCAGCAGCCAAGGGACATCTTGGAGCGAGCAGTACTTC. Its translation: CASSQGTSWSEQYF.